This is a list of T cell receptor beta chains from one sample in a study of blood T cells in healthy people across ages. TCRdb passed the 5' RACE reads through MiXCR, listing each CDR3 protein once. The table includes 1.5 million to 2 million distinct CDR3 sequences, about two fifths detected once. Sequencing used blood. These receptor sequences come from a human donor in good health. The conserved cysteine and the conserved F or W are not part of the CDR3 here.

>TRBJ2-3|TRBV11-3
ASSLGTGYQDTQY
>TRBJ2-1|TRBV5-1
ASRLSGGPNNEQF
>TRBJ2-1|TRBV6-2/TRBV6-3
ASSPRGNSSYNEQF
>TRBJ2-7|TRBV7-3
ASSPTRGTYEQY
>TRBJ2-5|TRBV4-2
ASSQDQLQETQY
>TRBJ1-2|TRBV28
ASTQGSIYAANYGYT
>TRBJ1-5|TRBV6-5
ASRTLQGIGQPQH
>TRBJ2-7|TRBV28
ASSFEQANYEQY
>TRBJ1-5|TRBV28
ASSPRGLYDQPQH
>TRBJ1-5|TRBV7-2
ASSFFAVGPNQPQH
>TRBJ2-7|TRBV10-3
AISEGGPSSYEQY
>TRBJ1-5|TRBV6-1
ASSDMVGLWQPQH
>-|TRBV18
ASGTGVREQY
>TRBJ1-5|TRBV6-2/TRBV6-3
ASSIRTGDTAQH
>TRBJ2-7|TRBV9
ASSVVSDPYEQY
>TRBJ1-3|TRBV9
ASSVEGGNTIY
>TRBJ1-6|TRBV29-1
SATLGTDNSPLH
>TRBJ2-1|TRBV5-1
ASSFGGVLNEQF
>TRBJ2-1|TRBV9
ASSVELLYNEQF
>TRBJ2-7|TRBV9
ASSATGLSEQY
>TRBJ1-1|TRBV2
ASRVGQGFTEAF
>-|TRBV6-5
ASSLSVPPRAAQYEQY
>-|TRBV4-3
ASSQVGWADEQF
>-|TRBV6-5
ASSPDNTRETQY
>-|TRBV9
ASSPRGAGAYEQY
>TRBJ1-2|TRBV10-3
AISESTTDGYT
>TRBJ2-3|TRBV7-7
ASSRLAGPDTQY
>TRBJ1-1|TRBV6-1
ASRVIRGNTEAF
>TRBJ2-1|TRBV5-1
ASSLSGRYNEQF
>TRBJ2-3|TRBV20-1
SARAYGPRTRDTQY
>TRBJ2-5|TRBV29-1
SVGASGGAGETQY
>TRBJ1-2|TRBV29-1
SVIDRLYGYT
>TRBJ1-5|TRBV30
AWRPSTGAQPQH
>TRBJ1-2|TRBV7-6
ASSLGVWDNYGYT
>TRBJ1-1|TRBV5-6
ASSSGGLPNTEAF
>TRBJ2-1|TRBV11-2
ASSPLDRFYNEQF
>TRBJ2-6|TRBV7-3
ASSLTNTGSGANVLT
>TRBJ2-3|TRBV20-1
SARGTQYTDTQY
>TRBJ2-5|TRBV20-1
SARTGGYQETQY
>TRBJ1-4|TRBV29-1
SVQVAEKLF
>TRBJ1-4|TRBV28
ASSLMGVATTEKLF
>TRBJ2-7|TRBV28
ASSGTRTVIYEQY
>TRBJ1-5|TRBV29-1
SVGTETFGPQH
>-|TRBV20-1
SARNPGKETQY
>TRBJ2-4|TRBV7-2
ASSFQSSLAKNIQY
>TRBJ1-5|TRBV7-9
ASSHPQTGGGNQPQH
>TRBJ1-5|TRBV12-3/TRBV12-4
ASSFGTGTLYEPQH
>TRBJ1-1|TRBV9
ASGRGSNTEAF
>TRBJ2-7|TRBV12-3/TRBV12-4
ASSFNTGVDEQY
>TRBJ2-3|TRBV7-2
AGSFQGLREDTQY